Described below is a single T cell receptor (beta chain) sequence and its context. Its antigen is as yet unknown. The record originates from a study of shared clonotypes between healthy human individuals. The CDR3 runs 14 residues. With V trimmed by 7 bases and J by 8 bases, 4 bases remained unmatched. Germline CDR1 MDHEN, CDR2 SYDVKM. Study-wide results and limits: Clonotype sharing across several donors was observed for approximately 5% of naive CD4 clonotypes.

Researchers partitioned CD4+ cells into CD45RA+ naive and CD45RA-negative memory subsets. The input for sorted-subset replicate PCRs was 150 to 200 ng DNA, about 30,000 T cell genomes. In the original workflow: From ImmunoSEQ came sequences covering only the junction and carrying no quality scores, so filtering differed. The protocol was immunoSEQ multiplex PCR, while the TCRdb copy is restricted to in-frame clones and leaves out a portion. V, J and clone size reflect that table, while D and trimming were determined from the DNA. The repertoire holds some 2,000,000 clones, with over 85% as singletons.

Material for sequencing was naive CD4+ T cells sorted from blood. Noted subset: CD45RA+ positively selected. V gene TRBV28 combines with J gene TRBJ2-1; 14 nucleotides line up with TRBD2. The clonotype comes from a young man in good health. The CDR3 nucleotides read TGTGCCAGCACGAGACTAGCGGGGGGGTATGAGCAGTTCTTC. Translation: CASTRLAGGYEQFF.